The clone carrying this T cell receptor (beta chain) was counted a few times. The data were obtained in a study of OX40 agonist ivuxolimab in advanced cancers. On the study more broadly: Anti-PD-1, anti-PD-L1 or anti-CTLA-4 therapy given earlier was allowed, and 30% to 45% had some.

V was pared by 6 bases and J by 0 bases, with 8 bases between. The germline CDR1 and CDR2 sequences are MNHEY and SMNVEV (reference sequence). CDR3 length equals 14 residues. Only in-frame clones appear in the TCRdb table, and some are missing; sequencing was by immunoSEQ multiplex PCR. The table shows 50,000 to 70,000 clones, with less than 85% occurring only once. This sequence was found in an adult with an advanced solid tumor such as melanoma, head and neck, liver or kidney cancer. J is TRBJ1-4 and V is TRBV27; TRBD1 might be the D (5 bases). Sequenced material: CD4+ or CD8+ T cells sorted from blood, taken in a trial of the OX40 agonist ivuxolimab. The CDR3 nucleotides read TGTGCCAGCAGAGGACAAGCAACTAATGAAAAACTGTTTTTT. Translation: CASRGQATNEKLFF. Looking up the rest from reference TRBV27 and TRBJ1-4 gives the full variable domain: EAQVTQNPRYLITVTGKKLTVTCSQNMNHEYMSWYRQDPGLGLRQIYYSMNVEVTDKGDVPEGYKVSRKEKRNFPLILESPSPNQTSLYFCASRGQATNEKLFFGSGTQLSVL.